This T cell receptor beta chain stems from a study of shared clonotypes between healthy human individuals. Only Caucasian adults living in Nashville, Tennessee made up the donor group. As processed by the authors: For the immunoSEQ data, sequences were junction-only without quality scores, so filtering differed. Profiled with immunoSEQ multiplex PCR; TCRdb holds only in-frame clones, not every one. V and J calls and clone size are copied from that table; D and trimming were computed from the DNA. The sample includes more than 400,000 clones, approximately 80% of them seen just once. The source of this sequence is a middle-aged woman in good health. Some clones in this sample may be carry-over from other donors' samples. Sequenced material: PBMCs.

CDR3 DNA: TGTGCCAGCAGCCCTCGTTGGAGCTACGAGCAGTACTTC. Encoded protein: CASSPRWSYEQYF. V usage is TRBV7-8 and J usage is TRBJ2-7; D is uncertain. V was clipped by 5 bases and J by 3 bases, with 11 bases between them. This CDR3 has 13 residues. Germline CDR1 and CDR2: SGHVS and FQNEAQ.